This T cell receptor (beta chain) was sequenced in a study of cytomegalovirus exposure and HLA in healthy donors. At the level of the study: Early on, a data release was issued that held 65 million to 100 million unique TCRs from HLA-typed donors.

The PCR employed 60 Vbeta primers together with 13 Jbeta primers. Repertoires were generated with immunoSEQ multiplex PCR, while TCRdb's copy carries only in-frame clones and drops some. The sample holds 100,000 to 150,000 clones; about 73% are singletons and the top ten take approximately 2.6%. Study-level points and caveats: When presence/absence was analysed, sequencing depth was taken to be roughly uniform across donors. Researchers had no immune exposure information except CMV serostatus available. HLA-A and HLA-B allele assignments for most subjects were reportedly predicted accurately using TCR beta sequences.

Comment on this clone: Its antigen is not identified.

The sequenced sample was PBMCs. The TCR sequence derives from a human donor in good health.

The CDR3 DNA sequence: TGCAGCGTGGGGGGACAGGGTTGGCACACTGAAGCTTTCTTT. It encodes CSVGGQGWHTEAFF. The chain recombines TRBV29-1 with TRBJ1-1; TRBD1 aligns across 9 bases. Germline V gives CDR1 SQVTM, CDR2 ANQGSEA. The CDR3 is 14 residues long. V trimming: 6 bases; J trimming: 3 bases; junction bases outside the gene matches: 8.